Listed below are T cell receptor beta chains from one sample, sequenced in a study of OX40 agonist ivuxolimab in advanced cancers. Clones were sequenced by immunoSEQ multiplex PCR, and TCRdb holds only the in-frame ones, with some missing. The sample carries 57,000 or so clones, about 86% recorded once. The specimen was CD4+ or CD8+ T cells sorted from blood, collected in a trial of the OX40 agonist ivuxolimab. These receptors were taken from an adult with an advanced solid tumor such as melanoma, head and neck, liver or kidney cancer. CDR3s include the opening cysteine and the closing phenylalanine or tryptophan. The D gene is left open where the match is weak. Some rows mark clone size as missing; the rest say once, few, many or name a class of expanded clone.

v_gene	abundance	d_gene	j_gene	CDR3nt	CDR3aa
TRBV28	few	NA	TRBJ1-5	TGTGCCAGCAGTCTACAAAATCAGCCCCAGCATTTT	CASSLQNQPQHF
TRBV6-1	NA	NA	TRBJ1-6	TGTGCCAGCAGTGAATTTGGGACGGAATATAATTCACCCCTCCACTTT	CASSEFGTEYNSPLHF
TRBV10-3	NA	TRBD2	TRBJ2-5	TGTGCCATCAGTGGGAACCAAGCGGGAGCAGAGACCCAGTACTTC	CAISGNQAGAETQYF
TRBV5-4	NA	TRBD1	TRBJ2-7	TGTGCCAGCAGCTTGGGGGGGACAGGTACCTACGAGCAGTACTTC	CASSLGGTGTYEQYF
TRBV10-3	NA	NA	TRBJ1-3	TGTGCCATCAGTGGAGGCAGGGTTGGGACAGGAAACACCATATATTTT	CAISGGRVGTGNTIYF
TRBV11-3	NA	TRBD2	TRBJ2-3	TGTGCCAGCAGCCACGGGACTAGCGGGAGGGGTGTAGAAGATACGCAGTATTTT	CASSHGTSGRGVEDTQYF
TRBV29-1	NA	NA	TRBJ1-1	TGCAGCGGTGGAGACAGGATGAACACTGAAGCTTTCTTT	CSGGDRMNTEAFF
TRBV11-2	NA	TRBD2	TRBJ2-7	TGTGCCAGCAGCTTAAGCGGGGCCTACGAGCAGTACTTC	CASSLSGAYEQYF
TRBV19	NA	NA	TRBJ2-7	TGTGCCAGTAGTACGTCCGCCGCCTACGAGCAGTACTTC	CASSTSAAYEQYF
TRBV28	NA	TRBD1	TRBJ1-2	TGTGCCAGCAGTTTCCTGACAGGGGGCCCTGCCTATGGCTACACCTTC	CASSFLTGGPAYGYTF